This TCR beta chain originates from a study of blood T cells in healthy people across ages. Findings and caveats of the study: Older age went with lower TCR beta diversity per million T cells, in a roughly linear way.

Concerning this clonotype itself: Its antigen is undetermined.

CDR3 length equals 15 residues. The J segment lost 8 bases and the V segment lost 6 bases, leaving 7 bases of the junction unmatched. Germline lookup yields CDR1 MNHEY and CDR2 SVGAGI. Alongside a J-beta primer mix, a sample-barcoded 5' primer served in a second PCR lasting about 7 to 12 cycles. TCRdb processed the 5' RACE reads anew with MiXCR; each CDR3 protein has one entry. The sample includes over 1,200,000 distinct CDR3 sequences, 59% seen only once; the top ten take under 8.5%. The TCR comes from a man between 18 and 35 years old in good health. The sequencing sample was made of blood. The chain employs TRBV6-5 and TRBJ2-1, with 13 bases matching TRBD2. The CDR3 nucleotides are TGTGCCAGCAGCAGGACTAGCGGGAGTATAGATGAGCAGTTCTTC. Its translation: CASSRTSGSIDEQFF.